The 27 T cell receptor beta chains in this list originate from one sample, sequenced in a study of identical twins. TCRdb itself ran the 5' RACE reads through MiXCR, one entry per CDR3 protein. The repertoire holds around 490,000 distinct CDR3 sequences, with around 15% as singletons. These data also formed part of another study, on yellow fever vaccine responses in identical twins.

Sequencing used CD4+ T cells sorted from blood. Source of these receptors: a woman aged 18-29 years in good health.

V is TRBV20-1 and J is TRBJ2-1; D gene unclear. Germline V gene lookup returns CDR1 DFQATT and CDR2 SNEGSKA (reference sequence). The CDR3 totals 16 residues. The V and J ends lost 0 bases and 0 bases respectively, with 12 bases between them. Here the CDR3 DNA reads TGCAGTGCTAGAGACCCTAGGAAGAACTCCTACAATGAGCAGTTCTTC. It is translated as CSARDPRKNSYNEQFF.

Only a few counts were recorded for this clonotype. The chain joins TRBV12-3 or TRBV12-4 to TRBJ1-2; unclear D gene. The CDR3 is 14 amino acids. V gave up 7 bases and J gave up 8 bases, with 20 bases separating them. The chain's CDR3 is CASTPYREPRGYTF. For the CDR3, the DNA is TGTGCCAGCACCCCCTATAGGGAACCCCGCGGCTACACCTTC.

This chain links TRBV13 with TRBJ2-1; TRBD2 agrees at 7 bases. Per germline, CDR1 PRHDT and CDR2 FYEKMQ (reference sequence). Trimming at V came to 4 bases and at J to 5 bases, leaving 8 bases not matched to a gene. The CDR3 covers 15 residues. CDR3 bases: TGTGCCAGCAGCTCCCCGGGGGGACCCCACAATGAGCAGTTCTTC. This gives the protein CASSSPGGPHNEQFF.

In this sample, this clonotype turned up a few times. The chain recombines TRBV12-3 or TRBV12-4 with TRBJ2-3; D is ambiguous. There are 17 residues in the CDR3. The germline V and J ends were trimmed by 6 bases and 1 base, with 20 bases remaining between them. DNA of the CDR3: TGTGCCAGCAGATCCCCCCACGACTGGATACGCACAGATACGCAGTATTTT. Translation gives CASRSPHDWIRTDTQYF.

This clonotype has ten or more counts. The rearrangement links TRBV5-6 to TRBJ2-1; 8 bases align to TRBD1. This CDR3 region has 15 residues. The V gene's germline CDR1 is SGHDT and CDR2 YYEEEE. The trim removed 5 bases at V and 3 bases at J, leaving 7 bases unmatched. CDR3 residues: CASRPGTGHYNEQFF. CDR3 DNA: TGTGCCAGCAGACCCGGGACAGGCCACTACAATGAGCAGTTCTTC.

The DNA of the CDR3 is TGTGCCAGCAGTCCAGCAGGGGGTTTGCGCACAGATACGCAGTATTTT. As protein: CASSPAGGLRTDTQYF. The chain carries TRBV12-3 or TRBV12-4 and TRBJ2-3; TRBD1 aligns across 7 bases. CDR3 length: 16 amino acids. J gave up 1 base and V 5 bases, and 9 bases lay outside the gene matches.

This clonotype was seen repeatedly, ten times or more. The chain combines TRBV20-1 with TRBJ2-7; D may correspond to TRBD1 or TRBD2 (6 bases each). The CDR3 totals 11 residues. Germline assignment: CDR1 DFQATT and CDR2 SNEGSKA (reference sequence). Trimming removed 5 bases from V and 6 bases from J, with 11 bases in between. The CDR3 DNA follows: TGCAGTGCTCAGGAGGGGGGCGAGCAGTACTTC. This sequence encodes CSAQEGGEQYF.

This clonotype was seen more than once but under ten times. The CDR3 reads CASSDVKHNGEKLFF. The DNA of the CDR3 is TGTGCCAGCAGTGATGTCAAACACAACGGGGAAAAACTGTTTTTT. The chain is built from TRBV2 and TRBJ1-4; D remains ambiguous. The germline CDR1 and CDR2 sequences are SNHLY and FYNNEI. V was cut by 3 bases and J by 8 bases, with 16 bases left in between. This CDR3 is built from 15 residues.

The V call is TRBV10-3, the J call TRBJ2-3; the D gene is possibly TRBD1 (5 bases). This CDR3 comprises 13 residues. V lost 10 bases and J lost 3, with 14 bases in between. CDR1 and CDR2 from the germline V gene are ENHRY and SYGVKD. The CDR3 reads CATKLQATDTQYF. CDR3 DNA: TGTGCCACCAAGTTACAGGCTACAGATACGCAGTATTTT.

The chain is built from TRBV6-1 and TRBJ2-2, with unresolved D. Trimming cost V 0 bases and J 2 bases, with 4 bases left between them. Germline-derived CDR1 and CDR2 are MNHNS and SASEGT. The CDR3 covers 14 residues. CDR3 residues: CASSEASNTGELFF. Here the CDR3 DNA reads TGTGCCAGCAGTGAAGCGTCCAACACCGGGGAGCTGTTTTTT.

This clonotype occurred many times. V and J are TRBV7-9 and TRBJ2-4; a possible D gene is TRBD1 (5 bases). Germline assignment: CDR1 SEHNR and CDR2 FQNEAQ (reference sequence). The CDR3 is made up of 16 amino acids. The V and J ends lost 1 base and 6 bases respectively, with 16 bases between them. CDR3 nucleotide sequence: TGTGCCAGCAGCTTAGTGGCAGGGCTTTCAACAAACATTCAGTACTTC. It specifies CASSLVAGLSTNIQYF.

J is TRBJ2-2 and V is TRBV11-1, with TRBD2 matching 7 bases. There are 14 residues in the CDR3. J was trimmed by 7 bases and V by 5 bases; bases with no gene match: 7. Per the germline V gene, CDR1 is SGHAT and CDR2 is FQDESV (reference sequence). The DNA for the CDR3 is TGTGCCAGCAGCAAAGGACTAGTTCTCGGGGAGCTGTTTTTT. Amino acids: CASSKGLVLGELFF. Supplemented by reference TRBV11-1 and TRBJ2-2, the full variable domain reads EAEVAQSPRYKITEKSQAVAFWCDPISGHATLYWYRQILGQGPELLVQFQDESVVDDSQLPKDRFSAERLKGVDSTLKIQPAELGDSAMYLCASSKGLVLGELFFGEGSRLTVL.

This clonotype has ten or more counts. The chain links TRBV12-3 or TRBV12-4 to TRBJ2-2, with 7 bases that match TRBD1. V trimming: 6 bases; J trimming: 6 bases; junction bases outside the gene matches: 10. The length of the CDR3 is 15 residues. The CDR3 protein is CASRGQERIAGELFF. CDR3 in DNA: TGTGCCAGCAGAGGACAGGAGAGGATTGCCGGGGAGCTGTTTTTT.

The V gene is TRBV24-1, the J gene TRBJ2-1, with 10 bases aligning to TRBD2. The trim removed 2 bases at V and 10 bases at J, leaving 13 bases unmatched. CDR1 is KGHDR and CDR2 is SFDVKD in the germline V gene. CDR3 size: 17 residues. The DNA for the CDR3 is TGTGCCACCAGTGATTCCCCCGGGACTAGCGATTACAGGGAGCAGTTCTTC. Translating it yields CATSDSPGTSDYREQFF.

This clonotype was observed a handful of times. The chain joins TRBV7-2 to TRBJ1-2; no reliable D call. The CDR3 is 15 residues long. The V gene lost 1 base and the J gene lost 8 bases, with 17 bases spanning the gap. Germline-derived CDR1 and CDR2 are SGHTA and FQGNSA. The CDR3 region is CASSLGLGGLEGYTF. In DNA, the CDR3 is TGTGCCAGCAGCTTAGGTTTGGGAGGCCTGGAAGGCTACACCTTC. The whole variable domain, remainder taken from reference TRBV7-2 and TRBJ1-2, is GAGVSQSPSNKVTEKGKDVELRCDPISGHTALYWYRQSLGQGLEFLIYFQGNSAPDKSGLPSDRFSAERTGGSVSTLTIQRTQQEDSAVYLCASSLGLGGLEGYTFGSGTRLTVV.

This clonotype has only a few counts. The V gene is TRBV6-6, the J gene TRBJ2-5; D uncertain. The CDR3 spans 12 residues. Trimming pared 2 bases from V and 3 bases from J, leaving 4 bases between. Germline V gene sequence: CDR1 MNHNY, CDR2 SVGAGI (reference sequence). The CDR3 DNA is TGTGCCAGCAGTTACGTAGAAGAGACCCAGTACTTC. Translation: CASSYVEETQYF.

The chain links TRBV7-9 to TRBJ1-5; 10 bases are shared with TRBD1. Germline V gene sequence: CDR1 SEHNR, CDR2 FQNEAQ (reference sequence). The trim removed 5 bases at V and 2 bases at J, leaving 3 bases unmatched. The CDR3 length is 15 residues. DNA for the CDR3: TGTGCCAGCAGCATCGGGACAGGGGGCAATCAGCCCCAGCATTTT. Translated: CASSIGTGGNQPQHF.

V gene TRBV7-9 combines with J gene TRBJ1-6, with 7 nucleotides matching TRBD1. Per germline, CDR1 SEHNR and CDR2 FQNEAQ (reference sequence). This CDR3 has 14 residues. V lost 2 bases to trimming and J lost 9 bases; unmatched junction nucleotides: 4. Here the CDR3 reads CASSLPGGGSPLHF. The CDR3 nucleotides read TGTGCCAGCAGCTTACCAGGGGGTGGTTCACCCCTCCACTTT. The complete variable domain, with remaining parts taken from reference TRBV7-9 and TRBJ1-6, reads DTGVSQNPRHKITKRGQNVTFRCDPISEHNRLYWYRQTLGQGPEFLTYFQNEAQLEKSRLLSDRFSAERPKGSFSTLEIQRTEQGDSAMYLCASSLPGGGSPLHFGNGTRLTVT.

As for this clonotype: The CDR3 carries no conserved terminal phenylalanine or tryptophan, so it likely arises from a read error. V gene TRBV29-1 combines with J gene TRBJ2-2, with unresolved D. The germline V gene has CDR1 SQVTM and CDR2 ANQGSEA. The V and J ends lost 4 bases and 0 bases respectively, with 12 bases between them. This CDR3 has 15 residues. The chain's CDR3 is CSVAVSPPNTGELFY. In DNA, the CDR3 is TGCAGCGTTGCTGTCAGCCCTCCGAACACCGGGGAGCTGTTTTAT.

V is TRBV18 and J is TRBJ2-1, with D uncertain. The germline V and J ends were trimmed by 0 bases and 0 bases, with 9 bases remaining between them. The length of the CDR3 is 16 residues. Germline-derived CDR1 and CDR2 are KGHSH and LQKENI. Here the CDR3 reads CASSPPEQTSYNEQFF. As DNA, the CDR3 is TGTGCCAGCTCACCACCGGAGCAGACCTCCTACAATGAGCAGTTCTTC.

The rearrangement joins TRBV5-4 to TRBJ1-2; maybe TRBD1 (6 bases). The V gene's germline CDR1 is SGHNT and CDR2 YYREEE (reference sequence). Trimming took off 3 bases at V and 4 bases at J, with 19 bases between the two ends. This CDR3 is 16 amino acids long. The CDR3: CASSSWTDATVYGYTF. Written as DNA, the CDR3 is TGTGCCAGCAGCTCGTGGACAGATGCAACCGTCTATGGCTACACCTTC.

The chain has TRBV6-1 and TRBJ2-1, with 12 bases that match TRBD2. CDR1 is MNHNS, CDR2 SASEGT, per germline. V lost 5 bases, J lost 7 bases, and 6 bases stayed unmatched. The CDR3 runs 15 residues. Here the CDR3 reads CASSRRLAGENEQFF. The CDR3 DNA follows: TGTGCCAGCAGTCGAAGACTAGCGGGGGAGAATGAGCAGTTCTTC.

V is TRBV7-2 and J is TRBJ2-1; TRBD2 matches at 9 bases. Germline loops: CDR1 SGHTA, CDR2 FQGNSA. Trimming cost V 6 bases and J 14 bases; bases outside gene matches: 14. The CDR3 totals 14 residues. The CDR3 reads CASSLTGTSPWEFF. The CDR3 DNA is TGTGCCAGCAGTCTTACCGGGACTAGCCCTTGGGAGTTCTTC.

This clonotype was recorded a few times. The V gene is TRBV15, the J gene TRBJ2-6; D is uncertain. There are 14 residues in the CDR3. Germline lookup yields CDR1 LNHNV and CDR2 YYDKDF (reference sequence). Between the trimmed V and J ends, which lost 5 bases and 0 bases, there was a span of 5 bases. The CDR3 DNA is TGTGCCACCAGCTTGTTCTCTGGGGCCAACGTCCTGACTTTC. Protein sequence: CATSLFSGANVLTF. Filled out from reference TRBV15 and TRBJ2-6, the complete variable domain reads DAMVIQNPRYQVTQFGKPVTLSCSQTLNHNVMYWYQQKSSQAPKLLFHYYDKDFNNEADTPDNFQSRRPNTSFCFLDIRSPGLGDTAMYLCATSLFSGANVLTFGAGSRLTVL.

The chain carries TRBV7-2 and TRBJ2-5; D gene unclear. This CDR3 region has 14 residues. Trimming pared 1 base from V and 5 bases from J, leaving 11 bases between. Germline CDR1 reads SGHTA; CDR2 reads FQGNSA. The CDR3 sequence is CASSLGGYEETQYF. The CDR3 DNA is TGTGCCAGCAGCTTAGGCGGATATGAGGAGACCCAGTACTTC.

V is TRBV27 and J is TRBJ2-7; 7 nucleotides agree with TRBD1. The CDR3 length is 14 residues. Germline lookup yields CDR1 MNHEY and CDR2 SMNVEV (reference sequence). Losses at the gene ends were 8 bases for V and 2 bases for J; bases not matched to a gene: 9. CDR3 loop: CASGWGQPPYEQYF. DNA of the CDR3: TGTGCCAGCGGTTGGGGACAGCCCCCCTACGAGCAGTACTTC.

The chain joins TRBV30 to TRBJ1-1, with TRBD1 matching over 7 bases. The V gene end was trimmed by 3 bases and the J gene end by 1 base; junction bases not matched to a gene: 2. This CDR3 spans 13 amino acids. CDR1 and CDR2 from the germline V gene are GTSNPN and SVGIG (reference sequence). The CDR3 region has the DNA TGTGCCTGGAGGAGACAGGGGAACACTGAAGCTTTCTTT. It specifies CAWRRQGNTEAFF.